One sample yielded the 7 T cell receptor beta chains listed below, sequenced in a study of shared clonotypes between healthy human individuals. The data were produced by immunoSEQ multiplex PCR, yet TCRdb's version contains in-frame clones alone and is incomplete. In the table there are approximately 1.9 million clones, just under 95% of which are singletons. It was CD45RO-negative cells, positively selected for CCR7, that made up naive CD8 cells, with terminally differentiated effector memory CD45RA+ cells excluded. Sequenced: naive CD8+ T cells from PBMCs. Source of these receptors: a man younger than 35 in good health. Some clones in this sample may be carry-over from other donors' samples.

This chain links TRBV5-1 with TRBJ2-7, with 7 bases aligning to TRBD1. Unmatched junction bases numbered 13, after V lost 3 bases and J lost 4 bases. Germline V gene data show CDR1 as SGHRS and CDR2 as YFSETQ. The CDR3 has 16 amino acids. The CDR3 is CASSWRPGQDMYEQYF. CDR3 DNA sequence: TGCGCCAGCAGCTGGCGACCAGGACAGGACATGTACGAGCAGTACTTC.

The chain is built from TRBV5-6 and TRBJ1-2; a weak D match, TRBD1 (6 bases). CDR3 length: 15 residues. V dropped 4 bases and J dropped 4 bases, with 17 bases sitting between them. Per the germline V gene, CDR1 is SGHDT and CDR2 is YYEEEE. CDR3 coding DNA: TGTGCCAGCAGCCCAACAGGGACGGGACCCTATGGCTACACCTTC. Protein: CASSPTGTGPYGYTF.

CDR3 in DNA: TGTGCCAGCAGCCACACAGGGCCTGTAGCTCACGAGCAGTACTTC. Its translation is CASSHTGPVAHEQYF. The chain employs TRBV14 and TRBJ2-7; D perhaps matches TRBD1 (6 bases). V lost 3 bases to trimming and J lost 5 bases, with 17 bases between them. The CDR3 totals 15 residues. The germline CDR1 and CDR2 sequences are SGHDN and FVKESK.

The rearrangement joins TRBV7-9 to TRBJ2-7; 10 nucleotides align to TRBD2. The trim removed 0 bases at V and 7 bases at J, leaving 12 bases unmatched. CDR3 size: 17 residues. CDR1 SEHNR and CDR2 FQNEAQ come from the germline V gene (reference sequence). The CDR3 nucleotides read TGTGCCAGCAGCTTAGCGAAAGCGGGAGGGCCGACGAGAGAGCAGTACTTC. Protein: CASSLAKAGGPTREQYF.

The V and J genes are TRBV25-1 and TRBJ2-1; D gene uncertain. Trimming removed 8 bases from V and 6 bases from J, with 8 bases in between. CDR3 size: 11 residues. CDR1 is MGHDK, CDR2 SYGVNS, per germline. CDR3 nucleotides: TGTGCCAGCGGACCGGGCAATGAGCAGTTCTTC. Translating gives CASGPGNEQFF. The complete variable domain, with remaining parts taken from reference TRBV25-1 and TRBJ2-1, reads EADIYQTPRYLVIGTGKKITLECSQTMGHDKMYWYQQDPGMELHLIHYSYGVNSTEKGDLSSESTVSRIRTEHFPLTLESARPSHTSQYLCASGPGNEQFFGPGTRLTVL.

This rearrangement joins TRBV5-1 to TRBJ1-4; D unresolved. Germline lookup yields CDR1 SGHRS and CDR2 YFSETQ. Trimming left V 0 bases short and J 8 bases short, with 8 bases between. The CDR3 is made up of 13 amino acids. CDR3 sequence (DNA): TGCGCCAGCAGCTTGGAGGGAATCGAAAAACTGTTTTTT. Translated: CASSLEGIEKLFF.

This clone was picked up a small number of times. The chain uses TRBV28 and TRBJ2-4, with a weak D call TRBD1 (5 bases). The CDR3 runs 19 residues. The germline CDR1 and CDR2 sequences are MDHEN and SYDVKM. Trimming removed 4 bases from V and 0 bases from J, with 22 bases in between. CDR3 region: CASSSGGSLVRGAKNIQYF. CDR3 sequence (DNA): TGTGCCAGCAGTTCAGGCGGATCGTTAGTTAGGGGAGCCAAAAACATTCAGTACTTC.